This T cell receptor (beta chain) was captured by sequencing in a study of T cells after yellow fever vaccination. This clonotype was seen ten or more times. Its antigen is unidentified. TCRdb ran MiXCR on the 5' RACE reads and lists one entry per CDR3 protein. This repertoire shows about 320,000 distinct CDR3 sequences, around 4.5% found once; its top ten account for just under 20%. Study-level points and caveats: Only a small proportion of the clonotypes turned up in both the CD4 and the CD8 compartments, likely arising from convergent recombination. Detected again after the booster were most primary-vaccination clones, at nearly 97% CD4 and approximately 90% CD8.

Germline V CDR1 and CDR2: LGHNA, YSLEER. V trimming: 0 bases; J trimming: 5 bases; junction bases outside the gene matches: 12. This CDR3 has 17 residues. The V and J genes are TRBV4-3 and TRBJ1-1, with 7 bases aligning to TRBD1. Sequencing used PBMCs, obtained 15 days after the yellow fever booster vaccination. The TCR originated in a man younger than 35 who received the YFV17D yellow fever vaccine. The CDR3 nucleotides read TGCGCCAGCAGCCAAGAGATAGGCCAGACAGGGAGTACTGAAGCTTTCTTT. Translation: CASSQEIGQTGSTEAFF.